What follows describes a single T cell receptor (beta chain). As yet, its antigen is unknown. The record originates from a study of CD8 T cells in ankylosing spondylitis. Generation of TCR beta libraries employed quantitative 5'-RACE incorporating molecular barcodes. Using its own MiXCR run on the 5' RACE reads, TCRdb lists one record per CDR3 protein. The table includes approximately 100,000 distinct CDR3 sequences, about 24% detected once. Study-wide results and limits: Clones that were linked to disease were CD8+ and were relatively rare in peripheral blood. A TCR beta motif of eight highly homologous variants appeared characteristic of ankylosing spondylitis blood.

Germline V CDR1 and CDR2: LNHDA, SQIVND (reference sequence). The V gene end was trimmed by 4 bases and the J gene end by 4 bases; junction bases not matched to a gene: 14. CDR3 length equals 17 residues. The chain carries TRBV19 and TRBJ1-1, with 8 nucleotides matching TRBD1. The material sequenced was synovial fluid, either unsorted or a sorted T cell fraction (not recorded which). The origin of this receptor is a male donor with ankylosing spondylitis. The CDR3 DNA reads TGTGCCAGTAGTAGTCGGACAGGGAAAGGAAGATTCACTGAAGCTTTCTTT. Amino acids: CASSSRTGKGRFTEAFF.